The sequence of this T cell receptor beta chain was determined in a study of blood T cell repertoires in COVID-19. Study summary: Samples came from the United States, Italy and Spain, spanning acute and convalescent COVID-19.

Germline CDR1 is MNHNY and CDR2 is SVGAGI (reference sequence). V trimming: 6 bases; J trimming: 4 bases; junction bases outside the gene matches: 3. The CDR3 runs 14 residues. Per the original data handling: Nucleated cell counts were estimated from reference gene primer amplification. Produced via immunoSEQ multiplex PCR; TCRdb's table is partial and in-frame only. For V, J and clone size, that table is used; D and trimming come from the DNA. The sample records 6,000 or so clones, around 80% being singletons. The receptor was derived from a human donor with active COVID-19. The donor label of this sample is uncertain. Source material: peripheral blood. The genes are TRBV6-6 and TRBJ1-1; 12 nucleotides match TRBD1. Here the CDR3 reads CASRGQGAFTEAFF. CDR3 bases: TGTGCCAGCAGGGGACAGGGGGCTTTCACTGAAGCTTTCTTT.